The 30 T cell receptor beta chains reported below all come from one sample, sequenced in a study of cytomegalovirus exposure and HLA in healthy donors. The primer mix had 60 Vbeta and 13 Jbeta primers. The protocol was immunoSEQ multiplex PCR, while the TCRdb copy is restricted to in-frame clones and leaves out a portion. The sample yields more than 150,000 clones, about four fifths seen once. Source material: PBMCs. The receptors shown here come from a woman in her forties or fifties in good health and CMV-seropositive.

CDR3 DNA sequence: TGTGCCAGCAGCTTGTATGGGGGCTCTAACTATGGCTACACCTTC. Residues: CASSLYGGSNYGYTF. The V and J genes are TRBV5-4 and TRBJ1-2; maybe TRBD1 (6 bases). This CDR3 is built from 15 residues. V was cut by 1 base and J by 0 bases, with 10 bases left in between. In germline, CDR1 is SGHNT, CDR2 YYREEE (reference sequence).

V usage is TRBV7-9 and J usage is TRBJ2-7, with D possibly matching TRBD2 (6 bases). The CDR3 contains 14 residues. The V gene's germline CDR1 is SEHNR and CDR2 FQNEAQ (reference sequence). Trimming took 5 bases from V and 0 from J, leaving 11 bases between them. CDR3 nucleotides: TGTGCCAGCAGCCCCGGGACTGACTCCTACGAGCAGTACTTC. Its translation: CASSPGTDSYEQYF.

The chain links TRBV5-5 to TRBJ1-6; 8 bases are shared with TRBD1. J was trimmed by 15 bases and V by 4 bases; bases with no gene match: 9. Germline CDR1 is SGHKS and CDR2 is YYEKEE (reference sequence). The CDR3 runs 13 residues. CDR3 in DNA: TGTGCCAGCAGCAGAAGGGGACAGGCTCTCCTCCACTTT. Translating it yields CASSRRGQALLHF.

The V gene is TRBV7-2, the J gene TRBJ2-1, with TRBD2 as a possible D gene (5 bases). Per germline, CDR1 SGHTA and CDR2 FQGNSA. The CDR3 sequence is 13 residues long. The V end was cut by 1 base, the J end by 9 bases, with 10 bases between. The CDR3 region has the DNA TGTGCCAGCAGCTTAGAACTAGGAGCTGAGCAGTTCTTC. Amino acids: CASSLELGAEQFF.

The rearrangement uses TRBV7-9 and TRBJ1-4; 10 nucleotides match TRBD1. The J segment lost 0 bases and the V segment lost 3 bases, leaving 7 bases of the junction unmatched. The CDR3 loop spans 18 amino acids. In germline, CDR1 is SEHNR, CDR2 FQNEAQ (reference sequence). CDR3 region: CASSFRDRGPSTNEKLFF. CDR3 nucleotide sequence: TGTGCCAGCAGCTTCCGGGACAGGGGCCCTTCAACTAATGAAAAACTGTTTTTT.

This clone has only a few counts. The chain links TRBV14 to TRBJ1-4; 9 bases are shared with TRBD1. J gave up 7 bases and V 3 bases, and 18 bases lay outside the gene matches. The CDR3 sequence is 19 residues long. Germline CDR1 reads SGHDN; CDR2 reads FVKESK. CDR3 residues: CASSQESPGTGSRSEKLFF. CDR3 sequence (DNA): TGTGCCAGCAGCCAGGAGAGTCCCGGGACAGGGAGTCGTAGTGAAAAACTGTTTTTT. The whole variable domain, filled in from reference TRBV14 and TRBJ1-4, reads EAGVTQFPSHSVIEKGQTVTLRCDPISGHDNLYWYRRVMGKEIKFLLHFVKESKQDESGMPNNRFLAERTGGTYSTLKVQPAELEDSGVYFCASSQESPGTGSRSEKLFFGSGTQLSVL.

The V and J genes are TRBV9 and TRBJ1-1; 7 bases match TRBD1. Germline V gives CDR1 SGDLS, CDR2 YYNGEE. J lost 4 bases, V lost 4 bases, and 10 bases had no gene match. This CDR3 contains 15 residues. The CDR3 here is CASSSDFRGVTEAFF. Written as DNA, the CDR3 is TGTGCCAGCAGCTCGGACTTCAGGGGGGTCACTGAAGCTTTCTTT.

The chain has TRBV28 and TRBJ2-3, with D possibly matching TRBD1 (6 bases). The CDR3 runs 15 residues. V was pared by 6 bases and J by 1 base, with 14 bases between. Per germline, CDR1 MDHEN and CDR2 SYDVKM. CDR3 residues: CASRQQGFGTDTQYF. CDR3 sequence (DNA): TGTGCCAGCAGGCAACAGGGATTCGGCACAGATACGCAGTATTTT.

This clone was detected only a few times. This sequence joins TRBV5-1 and TRBJ2-1; 10 nucleotides align to TRBD2. Looked up from germline, CDR1 is SGHRS and CDR2 is YFSETQ. The CDR3 covers 15 residues. The J segment lost 3 bases and the V segment lost 0 bases, leaving 0 bases of the junction unmatched. CDR3 protein: CASSLASGSYNEQFF. The CDR3 DNA sequence: TGCGCCAGCAGCTTGGCTAGCGGGAGCTACAATGAGCAGTTCTTC.

The chain carries TRBV4-1 and TRBJ2-1; D might be TRBD1 (5 bases). V shed 1 base and J shed 2 bases, with 9 bases lying between them. This CDR3 spans 15 amino acids. The germline CDR1 and CDR2 sequences are MGHRA and YSYEKL. The CDR3 DNA follows: TGCGCCAGCAGCCAAGTAAAAGGGGCCTACAATGAGCAGTTCTTC. This gives the protein CASSQVKGAYNEQFF.

Here the CDR3 reads CASRRGQAENYGYTF. CDR3 sequence (DNA): TGTGCCAGCAGAAGGGGACAGGCTGAAAACTATGGCTACACCTTC. This chain uses TRBV7-2 with TRBJ1-2; TRBD1 matches 8 bases. J lost 2 bases, V lost 6 bases, and 8 bases had no gene match. CDR1 SGHTA and CDR2 FQGNSA come from the germline V gene. CDR3 length: 15 residues.

This clone was seen a few times. The same CDR3 can be traced to other DNA sequences in this sample. The V and J genes are TRBV7-2 and TRBJ2-7; 7 nucleotides line up with TRBD2. V gave up 0 bases and J gave up 4 bases; unmatched junction bases: 3. The CDR3 is made up of 14 amino acids. CDR1 is SGHTA, CDR2 FQGNSA, per germline. CDR3 sequence reads: CASSLAGGDYEQYF. The CDR3 DNA reads as TGTGCCAGCAGCTTAGCGGGAGGGGATTACGAGCAGTACTTC.

This chain links TRBV29-1 with TRBJ2-5; 9 nucleotides line up with TRBD1. CDR3 length: 14 residues. Germline trimming cut 7 bases from V and 4 bases from J; bases unmatched to any gene: 10. Germline V gene sequence: CDR1 SQVTM, CDR2 ANQGSEA. Written as DNA, the CDR3 is TGCAGCGGATTGGACAGGGGTAAGGGAGAGACCCAGTACTTC. It encodes CSGLDRGKGETQYF.

The J gene is TRBJ2-5, the V gene TRBV28; D not resolved. The end of the DNA aligns better with TRBJ2-7, so the J call may be wrong. The CDR3 covers 15 residues. Per germline, CDR1 MDHEN and CDR2 SYDVKM. The CDR3 protein is CASSRIPPSSYEQYF. The CDR3 DNA follows: TGTGCCAGCAGTCGCATACCCCCAAGCTCCTACGAGCAGTACTTC.

The rearrangement uses TRBV9 and TRBJ2-1; TRBD2 matches 11 bases. V shed 1 base, J shed 4 bases, and the junction held 7 bases outside the gene matches. The germline gives CDR1 SGDLS, CDR2 YYNGEE. This CDR3 is built from 17 residues. The CDR3 DNA is TGTGCCAGCAGCGTAATGGGGGGGACTAGCGGATACAATGAGCAGTTCTTC. It specifies CASSVMGGTSGYNEQFF.

This chain links TRBV5-4 with TRBJ1-4, with TRBD1 as a possible D gene (5 bases). The germline CDR1 and CDR2 sequences are SGHNT and YYREEE (reference sequence). Deletions cut 4 bases from V and 14 bases from J, with 15 bases between. This CDR3 has 12 residues. Here the CDR3 reads CASSLWGGTLFF. The CDR3 coding sequence is TGTGCCAGCAGCCTTTGGGGTGGGACTCTGTTTTTT.

V gene TRBV6-1 combines with J gene TRBJ2-7; 8 bases fit TRBD2. Germline lookup yields CDR1 MNHNS and CDR2 SASEGT. CDR3 length: 15 residues. The trim removed 6 bases at V and 6 bases at J, leaving 13 bases unmatched. The CDR3 reads CASSTGNSGEGEQYF. The CDR3, as DNA: TGTGCCAGCAGCACGGGGAATAGCGGGGAGGGCGAGCAGTACTTC.

This clone was seen just once. This chain uses TRBV28 with TRBJ1-2, with TRBD1 identical over 7 bases. V gave up 8 bases and J gave up 4 bases; unmatched junction bases: 10. Germline CDR1 reads MDHEN; CDR2 reads SYDVKM. CDR3 length equals 14 residues. CDR3 region: CASVSGQPFYGYTF. The CDR3 coding sequence is TGTGCCAGCGTCTCGGGACAGCCGTTCTATGGCTACACCTTC.

This clone was found once. The chain is built from TRBV7-3 and TRBJ2-5, with 7 bases aligning to TRBD1. The DNA end is more similar to TRBJ2-7, so the J call may be wrong. This CDR3 comprises 15 residues. Germline V lookup: CDR1 SGHTA, CDR2 FQGTGA. CDR3 coding DNA: TGTGCCAGCAGCTTCGACAGGGCTTCCCTCTACGAGCAGTACTTC. It encodes CASSFDRASLYEQYF.

This clone came up once. The rearrangement joins TRBV30 to TRBJ1-4, with TRBD1 identical over 7 bases. From germline, CDR1 is GTSNPN and CDR2 SVGIG (reference sequence). V was clipped by 2 bases and J by 4 bases; unmatched bases: 7. The CDR3 consists of 15 residues. CDR3 in amino acids: CAWSRGRLDNEKLFF. In DNA form, the CDR3 reads TGTGCCTGGAGTAGGGGGCGCCTAGATAATGAAAAACTGTTTTTT.

The rearrangement uses TRBV30 and TRBJ2-7; 9 positions agree with TRBD2. V was clipped by 3 bases and J by 4 bases; unmatched bases: 10. This CDR3 region has 15 residues. CDR1 is GTSNPN, CDR2 SVGIG, per germline (reference sequence). CDR3 sequence reads: CAWSHSGRRLYEQYF. The CDR3 nucleotides read TGTGCCTGGAGCCACAGCGGGAGGCGACTTTACGAGCAGTACTTC.

This sequence joins TRBV15 and TRBJ2-7; 7 bases map to TRBD1. The germline V gene encodes CDR1 LNHNV and CDR2 YYDKDF (reference sequence). The CDR3 covers 13 residues. The V and J ends lost 0 bases and 6 bases, in that order; junction bases with no gene match: 2. This CDR3 is CATSRERGREQYF. Here the CDR3 DNA reads TGTGCCACCAGCAGAGAGAGGGGGCGCGAGCAGTACTTC.

This clone came up a few times. This chain links TRBV9 with TRBJ1-3; perhaps TRBD1 as D (6 bases). CDR3 length: 15 residues. V shed 0 bases and J shed 2 bases, with 9 bases lying between them. CDR1 and CDR2 (germline): SGDLS, YYNGEE. CDR3 in amino acids: CASSVGAGAGNTIYF. The CDR3 nucleotides are TGTGCCAGCAGCGTAGGGGCAGGGGCTGGAAACACCATATATTTT. Based on the CDR3 plus reference TRBV9 and TRBJ1-3, the full variable domain is DSGVTQTPKHLITATGQRVTLRCSPRSGDLSVYWYQQSLDQGLQFLIQYYNGEERAKGNILERFSAQQFPDLHSELNLSSLELGDSALYFCASSVGAGAGNTIYFGEGSWLTVV.

The V and J genes are TRBV7-3 and TRBJ1-6; tentatively, D is TRBD1 (6 bases). The CDR3 totals 15 residues. The V gene's germline CDR1 is SGHTA and CDR2 FQGTGA. The V end lost 5 bases, the J end lost 6 bases, and 14 bases lay between the germline ends. The CDR3 sequence: CASSQQGQVNSPLHF. The CDR3 bases are TGTGCCAGCAGCCAACAGGGTCAAGTTAATTCACCCCTCCACTTT.

The rearrangement links TRBV18 to TRBJ2-7; 13 bases match TRBD2. CDR1 is KGHSH and CDR2 is LQKENI in the germline V gene. J lost 4 bases, V lost 3 bases, and 3 bases had no gene match. The CDR3 extends over 15 amino acids. The CDR3 nucleotides are TGTGCCAGCTCACCCGGGACTAGCGGGACTTACGAGCAGTACTTC. This codes for CASSPGTSGTYEQYF.

The chain combines TRBV11-1 with TRBJ2-7; TRBD1 is a possible D gene (6 bases). Germline V CDR1 and CDR2: SGHAT, FQDESV (reference sequence). The CDR3 length is 17 residues. V lost 5 bases, J lost 0 bases, and 20 bases lay in between. The CDR3 nucleotides are TGTGCCAGCAGCCTACCCCTAGGGGGTTCATCCTCCTACGAGCAGTACTTC. Translating it yields CASSLPLGGSSSYEQYF.

The rearrangement uses TRBV9 and TRBJ1-1; no definite D call. The V and J ends lost 0 bases and 4 bases respectively, with 10 bases between them. This CDR3 spans 14 amino acids. CDR1 is SGDLS and CDR2 is YYNGEE in the germline V gene. The DNA for the CDR3 is TGTGCCAGCAGCGTAGGGAGGGTCGGCACTGAAGCTTTCTTT. Its protein product is CASSVGRVGTEAFF.

The rearrangement links TRBV5-1 to TRBJ2-2; maybe TRBD1 (6 bases). The germline gives CDR1 SGHRS, CDR2 YFSETQ. V was pared by 1 base and J by 5 bases, with 12 bases between. The CDR3 contains 15 residues. This CDR3 is CASSLFSTGTGELFF. The CDR3 nucleotides are TGCGCCAGCAGCTTGTTCTCCACAGGGACCGGGGAGCTGTTTTTT.

This clone was detected a few times. The chain combines TRBV4-2 with TRBJ2-7; 16 bases map to TRBD2. This CDR3 has 15 residues. Germline loops: CDR1 LGHNA, CDR2 YNFKEQ. J was trimmed by 12 bases and V by 4 bases; bases with no gene match: 9. The CDR3 spells CASSPGLAGGTYPYF. The CDR3 nucleotides read TGTGCCAGCAGCCCGGGACTAGCGGGAGGGACGTACCCGTACTTC.

The chain employs TRBV18 and TRBJ1-4, with D possibly TRBD1 on 6 matching bases. V was shortened by 4 bases and J by 2 bases, with 11 bases between the two germline ends. Germline lookup yields CDR1 KGHSH and CDR2 LQKENI. This CDR3 comprises 15 residues. This CDR3 is CASSLSGATNEKLFF. Written as DNA, the CDR3 is TGTGCCAGCTCACTCTCAGGGGCTACTAATGAAAAACTGTTTTTT.